This entry features one T cell receptor (beta chain) sequence. No antigen is known for it. No base quality information exists; no much larger clone differs at one position. The data belong to a study of sequential checkpoint blockade in melanoma (dated by TCRdb to between 2018 and 2021). Notes on the research overall: In a 1:1 randomization, patients received either first-line nivolumab then ipilimumab (arm A) or ipilimumab then nivolumab (arm B). Maintenance nivolumab came after both trial sequences.

Results the study describes overall, beyond this receptor: Validation of the response-prediction model combining TCR metrics and mutation burden is needed in larger, independent patient cohorts.

The label giving this sample's treatment or condition can be read as: randomized to nivolumab then ipilimumab (arm A) or the reverse (arm B). None of the patients in the trial had previously been given DNA-damaging chemotherapy. On a FACS Aria II flow cytometer, live CD3+CD8+ cells that were negative for CD19 and CD56 were sorted from thawed PBMCs. Samples were obtained from patients with melanoma enrolled in CheckMate 064, a randomized, open-label phase II trial of sequential checkpoint blockade. Leukapheresis was used to collect peripheral blood mononuclear cells, which were then purified with Ficoll-Paque and frozen in human serum with about 10% DMSO. Immediately after sorting, the purity of sorted blood CD3+CD8+ cells was verified to be >95%, after which DNA was extracted. The immunoSEQ Assay was used to immunosequence TCRbeta CDR3 regions from genomic DNA. Prior to high-throughput sequencing, genomic DNA was amplified by bias-controlled multiplex PCR. The authors processed their data as follows. To quantify the absolute abundance of each unique TCRbeta CDR3 region, the sequences were collapsed and filtered. Clonality, defined as 1 minus Pielou's evenness, was calculated using only productive rearrangements. Clones with significantly greater frequencies in on-treatment versus baseline samples were identified using a previously published method. Entries here come from immuneACCESS through TCRdb and include only in-frame sequences with V and J called. Some clones fail to appear in such tables; in the studies checked, an unresolved V gene covers under half of the shortfall, and the cause of the remainder is unknown. The V and J calls and clone size come from that table; D and trimming were worked out from the DNA. Present in this sample are around 15,000 clones, over 75% of which were seen just once. Jointly, the top ten make up roughly 30% of the sample.

This TCR came from a human donor with melanoma. The sequencing used CD8+ T cells sorted from blood (inferred from file names), collected from a patient given nivolumab and ipilimumab in sequence.

The DNA is TGTGCCAGCAGCCCTCCCACTAGCGCCGCCTACAATGAGCAGTTCTTC. This encodes CASSPPTSAAYNEQFF. Recombination joined TRBV7-9 with TRBJ2-1; 7 junctional bases match TRBD2. From the germline V gene (reference sequence), CDR1 is SEHNR and CDR2 is FQNEAQ. Reading from cysteine to phenylalanine, the CDR3 counts 16 amino acids. Only the CDR3 portion is preserved as DNA: 48 bases, with reading frame beginning at the first base. V ends up 5 bases short and J 2 bases short, with an unmatched junction base count of 9.